This T cell receptor beta chain comes out of a study of low-dose radiotherapy and immunotherapy resistance in tumors. On the study more broadly: For Cohort 1, fractions of 0.5 Gy were given every 2 weeks, reaching 6.5 Gy overall. The drug cyclophosphamide was given into a vein at 200 mg/m2 every two weeks, one day before radiation and immunotherapy.

Germline assignment: CDR1 SGHTA and CDR2 FQGTGA. CDR3 size: 17 residues. As for time point: before trial treatment. Qualifying patients carried advanced solid tumors devoid of tumor-infiltrating lymphocytes. Gene-specific TRAV and TRBV primers were used for first-strand cDNA, covering alpha and beta chains. The TCRs were subjected to amplification over approximately 20 PCR cycles employing a constant-region primer in conjunction with a V-primer adapter. TCRdb called the reads again in MiXCR, with one record for every CDR3 protein. The profile shows about 82,000 distinct CDR3 sequences, approximately 20% of them singletons. With regard to this clonotype: Given a much more abundant clone one base away, this may be a read error.

The clonotype originates from a male donor with prostate cancer. The specimen comprised PBMCs, sampled before treatment. The V call is TRBV7-3, the J call TRBJ1-6; 8 nucleotides line up with TRBD1. The CDR3 protein is CVSSLSDREDNNSPLHF. The CDR3, as DNA: TGTGTCAGCAGCTTATCGGACAGGGAGGATAATAATTCACCCCTCCACTTT.